This TCR beta chain was identified during a study of PD-1 blockade in classical Hodgkin lymphoma (dated by TCRdb to 2020 to 2021). With regard to the full study: Nivolumab dosing was 3 mg/kg intravenously every 2 weeks, continuing until either disease progression or unacceptable toxicity. To define a peripheral blood immune signature of response to PD-1 blockade in classical Hodgkin lymphoma, the study combined TCR beta sequencing with CyTOF. Points the paper makes about the study in general: A significant rise by C4D1 was seen in CD4+ but not CD8+ TCR diversity (p=0.0027 vs p=0.16), with the rise being most apparent in complete responders (p=0.02). Among trial patients, those achieving complete response had baseline diversity similar to that of newly diagnosed patients, while diversity was significantly lower in partial responders and progressors. Patients starting nivolumab less than 1 year after ASCT had lower diversity and were excluded from later analyses to avoid confounding by immune reconstitution. Baseline TCR diversity was reported to be lower in newly diagnosed patients than in healthy donors, and even lower in relapsed/refractory patients. The study was limited to a single clinical trial cohort, and causes of repertoire differences, possibly disease activity or prior therapy, remained undefined.

From a lookup of the germline V gene, CDR1 and CDR2 are SGHRS and YFSETQ. V drops 4 bases and J drops 1 base, leaving 5 bases in between. The CDR3, cysteine through phenylalanine, is 12 amino acids long. CDR3 DNA is the only sequence kept; it has 36 bases, read in frame from the first base. The time point label, read with the paper, signifies: cycle 2 day 1 (C2D1) of nivolumab. Every trial patient had relapsed after autologous stem cell transplantation, and cohorts A, B and C differed in prior brentuximab vedotin exposure. A total of approximately 51 patients with relapsed/refractory classical Hodgkin lymphoma made up the trial cohort, and each patient's best overall response was complete response, partial response or progressive disease. In the multi-cohort phase II CheckMate 205 trial, trial patients received single-agent nivolumab. An independent review committee assessed best overall response by applying the 2007 International Working Group response criteria. Trial PBMCs were collected immediately before nivolumab initiation (C1D1) and during therapy at cycle 2 day 1 and cycle 4 day 1. Peripheral blood was collected in 8 mL Vacutainer Cell Preparation Tubes, from which PBMCs were isolated by centrifugation and then cryopreserved.

As for this clone: No cognate antigen has been identified for it. No per-base quality is available; no much larger clone lies one base away.

Genomic DNA was isolated using the Qiagen DNeasy kit from unsorted PBMCs as well as from negatively selected CD4+ and CD8+ fractions. TCR beta CDR3 regions were amplified by immunoSEQ multiplex PCR using primers annealing to V and J segments. A synthetic immune receptor repertoire was used to minimize amplification bias, and any residual bias was removed computationally once sequencing was done. Per the source publication's procedure: Custom Python scripts were used to quantify repertoire diversity as the Shannon entropy index. Unsorted, CD4+ and CD8+ repertoires were analyzed separately, except for combined analyses in which CD4+ and CD8+ sequences were merged in silico. Clonal expansion was defined as at least a 2-fold frequency increase after treatment relative to C1D1, with a pseudocount of 0.5 for undetected baseline clones. Clones with 0 or 1 copy at C1D1 were defined as singleton clones, while clones with 2 or more copies were defined as non-singleton clones. Clones expanded in unsorted samples were assigned a CD4+, CD8+ or unknown annotation through matching of protein sequences in sorted samples from the same patient. Wilcoxon tests on paired samples were used to test diversity changes from C1D1 to C4D1. Sourced from immuneACCESS, this table was stored by TCRdb with only in-frame sequences that have V and J called. A share of the clones is absent; for the studies checked, an unresolved V gene accounts for under half, and the remainder has no known explanation. The V and J calls and clone size come from that table; D and trimming were worked out from the DNA. The sample contains roughly 7,000 clones, over 65% of them found a single time. The ten largest make up approximately 44% of the sample.

The sample here was peripheral blood mononuclear cells (PBMCs), taken before the second cycle of nivolumab. This TCR derives from a human donor with classical Hodgkin lymphoma. The rearrangement combines TRBV5-1 with TRBJ2-5; the D gene identity is not certain. The nucleotide sequence is given as TGCGCCAGCAGCACCTCCCAAGAGACCCAGTACTTC. This translates into CASSTSQETQYF. The reference TRBV5-1 and TRBJ2-5 proteins fill in what lies around the CDR3, so the full variable domain reads KAGVTQTPRYLIKTRGQQVTLSCSPISGHRSVSWYQQTPGQGLQFLFEYFSETQRNKGNFPGRFSGRQFSNSRSEMNVSTLELGDSALYLCASSTSQETQYFGPGTRLLVL.